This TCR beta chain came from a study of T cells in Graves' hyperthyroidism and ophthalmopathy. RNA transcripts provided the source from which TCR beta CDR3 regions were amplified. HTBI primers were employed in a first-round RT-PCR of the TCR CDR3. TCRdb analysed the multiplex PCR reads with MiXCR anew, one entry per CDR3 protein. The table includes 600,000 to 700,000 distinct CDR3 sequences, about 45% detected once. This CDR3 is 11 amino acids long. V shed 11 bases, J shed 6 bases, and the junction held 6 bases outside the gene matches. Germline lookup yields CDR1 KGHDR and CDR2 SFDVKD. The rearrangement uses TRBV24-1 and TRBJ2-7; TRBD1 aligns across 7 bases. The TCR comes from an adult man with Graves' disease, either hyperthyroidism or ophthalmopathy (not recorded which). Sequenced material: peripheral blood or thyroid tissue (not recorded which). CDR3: CASGWTGEQYF. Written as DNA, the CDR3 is TGTGCCAGCGGCTGGACAGGCGAGCAGTACTTC.